The clone carrying this T cell receptor beta chain occurred a few times. The antigen is undetermined. This sample was taken from a study of CD8+CD57+ T cells in acquired aplastic anemia. Using genomic DNA as the template, TCR beta VDJ and CDR3 profiling was carried out. TCRdb re-called the reads with MiXCR, one entry per CDR3 protein. The repertoire holds 95,000 to 150,000 distinct CDR3 sequences, 40% seen once, with about 2.6% in the top ten. After removal of 5 bases from V and 1 base from J, the junction contained 4 bases not matched to a gene. The CDR3 totals 16 residues. From germline, CDR1 is LNHNV and CDR2 YYDKDF (reference sequence). For sequencing, patients were chosen who had shown expansion of CD8+CD57+ cells by flow cytometry. Study-level results: For CD8+ Simpson's diversity, patients and controls showed no significant difference. Roughly 27 shared CD8+ CDR3s appeared highly expressed within patients' immunodominant clones.

The TCR comes from a human donor with aplastic anemia. Sequencing was performed on sorted CD4+, CD8+, or CD8+CD57+ T cells (not recorded which) from PBMCs. The rearrangement joins TRBV15 to TRBJ1-6, with 8 bases aligning to TRBD1. CDR3 residues: CATSVRQGSYNSPLHF. Here the CDR3 DNA reads TGTGCCACCAGCGTCCGACAGGGGTCCTATAATTCACCCCTCCACTTT.